This T cell receptor (beta chain) was sequenced in a study of blood T cell repertoires in COVID-19. Across the study: Whether acute or convalescent, the COVID-19 samples came from the United States, Italy and Spain. In each case, the material was cDNA or gDNA derived from T cells, B-cell-depleted T cells, or PBMCs.

Source study methods: Estimation of nucleated cell counts relied on the amplification of reference gene primers. The data were produced by immunoSEQ multiplex PCR, yet TCRdb's version contains in-frame clones alone and is incomplete. That table furnishes V, J and clone size, whereas the DNA furnished D and trimming. Found here are 63,000 or so clones, approximately 80% of them singletons; the top ten hold about 15%. Sequenced: peripheral blood. This TCR was sampled from a man older than 75 with active COVID-19.

Here the CDR3 reads CASSLREGGNEQFF. In nucleotides, the CDR3 is TGTGCCAGCAGCTTACGAGAGGGCGGAAATGAGCAGTTCTTC. The V call is TRBV7-3, the J call TRBJ2-1, with TRBD2 as a possible D gene (5 bases). The CDR3 contains 14 residues. Germline V gene data show CDR1 as SGHTA and CDR2 as FQGTGA. Trimming removed 2 bases from V and 7 bases from J, with 12 bases in between.